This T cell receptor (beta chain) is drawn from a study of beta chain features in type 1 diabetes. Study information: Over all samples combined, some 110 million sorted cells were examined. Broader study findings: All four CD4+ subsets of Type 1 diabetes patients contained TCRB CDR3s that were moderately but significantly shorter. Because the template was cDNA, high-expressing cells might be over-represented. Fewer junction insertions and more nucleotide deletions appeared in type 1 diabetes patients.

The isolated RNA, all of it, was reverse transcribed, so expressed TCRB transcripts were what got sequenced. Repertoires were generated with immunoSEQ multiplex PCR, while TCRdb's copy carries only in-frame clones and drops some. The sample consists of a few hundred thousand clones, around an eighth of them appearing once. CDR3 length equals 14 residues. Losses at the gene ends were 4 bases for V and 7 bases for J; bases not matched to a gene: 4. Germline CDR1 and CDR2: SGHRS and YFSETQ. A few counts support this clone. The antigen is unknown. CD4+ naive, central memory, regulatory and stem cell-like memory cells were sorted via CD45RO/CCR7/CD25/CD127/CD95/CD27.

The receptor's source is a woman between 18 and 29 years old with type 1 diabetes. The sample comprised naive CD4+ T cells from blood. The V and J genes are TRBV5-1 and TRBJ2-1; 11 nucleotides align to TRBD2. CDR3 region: CASSLGLAENEQFF. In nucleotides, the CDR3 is TGCGCCAGCAGCCTGGGACTAGCGGAAAATGAGCAGTTCTTC. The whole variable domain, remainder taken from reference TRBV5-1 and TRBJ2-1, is KAGVTQTPRYLIKTRGQQVTLSCSPISGHRSVSWYQQTPGQGLQFLFEYFSETQRNKGNFPGRFSGRQFSNSRSEMNVSTLELGDSALYLCASSLGLAENEQFFGPGTRLTVL.